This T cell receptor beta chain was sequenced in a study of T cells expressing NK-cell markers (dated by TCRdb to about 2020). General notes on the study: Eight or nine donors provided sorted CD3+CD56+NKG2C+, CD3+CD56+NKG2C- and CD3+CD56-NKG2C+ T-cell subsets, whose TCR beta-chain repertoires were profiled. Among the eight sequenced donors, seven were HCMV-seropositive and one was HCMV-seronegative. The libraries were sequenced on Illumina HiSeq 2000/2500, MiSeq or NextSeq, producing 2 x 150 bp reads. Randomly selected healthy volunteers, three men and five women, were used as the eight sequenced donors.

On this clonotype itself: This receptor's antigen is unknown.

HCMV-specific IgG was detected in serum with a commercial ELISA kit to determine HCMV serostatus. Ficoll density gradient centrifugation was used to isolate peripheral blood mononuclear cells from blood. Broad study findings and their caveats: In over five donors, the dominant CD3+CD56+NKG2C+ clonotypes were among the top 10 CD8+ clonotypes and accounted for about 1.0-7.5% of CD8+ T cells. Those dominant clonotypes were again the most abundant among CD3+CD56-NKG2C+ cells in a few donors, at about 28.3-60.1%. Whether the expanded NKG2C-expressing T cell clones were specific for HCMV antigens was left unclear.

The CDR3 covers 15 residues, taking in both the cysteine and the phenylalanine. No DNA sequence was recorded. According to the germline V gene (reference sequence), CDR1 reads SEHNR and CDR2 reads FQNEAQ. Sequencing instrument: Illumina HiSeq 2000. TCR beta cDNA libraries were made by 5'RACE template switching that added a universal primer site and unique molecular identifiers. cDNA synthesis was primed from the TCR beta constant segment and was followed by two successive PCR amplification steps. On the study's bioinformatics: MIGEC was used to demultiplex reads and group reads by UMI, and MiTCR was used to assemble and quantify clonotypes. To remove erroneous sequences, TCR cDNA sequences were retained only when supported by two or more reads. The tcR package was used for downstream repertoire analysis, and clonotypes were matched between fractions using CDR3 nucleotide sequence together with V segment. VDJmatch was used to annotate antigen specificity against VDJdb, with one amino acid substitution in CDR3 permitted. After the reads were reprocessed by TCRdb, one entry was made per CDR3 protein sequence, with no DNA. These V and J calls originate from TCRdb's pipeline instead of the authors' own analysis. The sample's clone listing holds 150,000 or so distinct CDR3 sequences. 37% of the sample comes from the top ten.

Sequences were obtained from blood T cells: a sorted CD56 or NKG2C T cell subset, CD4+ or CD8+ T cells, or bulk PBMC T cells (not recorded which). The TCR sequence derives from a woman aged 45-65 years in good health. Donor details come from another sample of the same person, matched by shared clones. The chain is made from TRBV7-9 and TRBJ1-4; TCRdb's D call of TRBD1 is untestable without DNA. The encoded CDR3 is CASSFRQGRTEKLFF.